The 7 T cell receptor beta chains below all came from one sample that was sequenced in a study of T cell responses to AZD1222 COVID-19 vaccine. TCRdb keeps only in-frame clones here, not all; method: immunoSEQ multiplex PCR. The sample includes some 170,000 clones, 92% of them seen just once. The material was peripheral blood, obtained 28 days after the second AZD1222 dose. These receptors were taken from an adult who received the AZD1222 COVID-19 vaccine.

The chain couples TRBV16 to TRBJ1-2; D may be TRBD1 (6 bases). The CDR3 has 11 amino acids. The V end was cut by 9 bases, the J end by 8 bases, with 13 bases between. Germline CDR1 KGHSY, CDR2 FQNENV. For the CDR3, the DNA is TGTGCCAGTAACCAGGGGATGGGCTACACCTTC. It specifies CASNQGMGYTF.

The chain joins TRBV5-1 to TRBJ1-2; 8 nucleotides agree with TRBD1. This CDR3 is 17 amino acids long. V trimming: 4 bases; J trimming: 5 bases; junction bases outside the gene matches: 16. From germline, CDR1 is SGHRS and CDR2 YFSETQ. CDR3 sequence reads: CASSTQPTGVGLYGYTF. In DNA form, the CDR3 reads TGCGCCAGCAGCACACAACCGACAGGGGTTGGGTTGTATGGCTACACCTTC.

This chain connects TRBV7-9 to TRBJ2-1; 9 bases align to TRBD1. Germline loops: CDR1 SEHNR, CDR2 FQNEAQ (reference sequence). V dropped 1 base and J dropped 3; count of bases not matched to a gene: 1. The CDR3 sequence is 15 residues long. The CDR3 bases are TGTGCCAGCAGCTTAGGGACAGGGGACTACAATGAGCAGTTCTTC. This gives the protein CASSLGTGDYNEQFF.

The chain recombines TRBV5-1 with TRBJ1-1; the D is unclear. Trimming shortened V by 0 bases and J by 1 base, and 4 bases separated the two germline ends. This CDR3 spans 13 amino acids. Germline V gene lookup returns CDR1 SGHRS and CDR2 YFSETQ. The CDR3 here is CASSLASNTEAFF. The CDR3 bases are TGCGCCAGCAGCTTGGCCTCGAACACTGAAGCTTTCTTT.

Written as DNA, the CDR3 is TGTGCCAGTAGTTCCCGGGGGGGCCGCTACAATGAGCAGTTCTTC. It codes for CASSSRGGRYNEQFF. V is TRBV19 and J is TRBJ2-1, with 8 bases aligning to TRBD2. V lost 5 bases and J lost 3; bases outside the gene matches: 6. The germline V gene has CDR1 LNHDA and CDR2 SQIVND (reference sequence). The CDR3 totals 15 residues.

The CDR3: CASSRTGGDQPQHF. The DNA for the CDR3 is TGTGCCAGCAGCAGGACAGGGGGCGATCAGCCCCAGCATTTT. The V call is TRBV3-1 (or the pseudogene TRBV3-2), the J call TRBJ1-5, with TRBD1 matching over 11 bases. This CDR3 region has 14 residues. Germline CDR1 is LGHDT and CDR2 is YNNKEL (reference sequence). Germline trimming cut 5 bases from V and 5 bases from J; bases unmatched to any gene: 2.

This sequence joins TRBV25-1 and TRBJ1-6; weak D call: TRBD1 (5 bases). There are 15 residues in the CDR3. In germline, CDR1 is MGHDK, CDR2 SYGVNS. V lost 4 bases, J lost 0 bases, and 7 bases lay in between. CDR3 region: CASSGGLSYNSPLHF. The CDR3 region has the DNA TGTGCCAGCAGTGGGGGACTCTCCTATAATTCACCCCTCCACTTT.